These 25 T cell receptor beta chains were all obtained from the same sample, sequenced in a study of blood T cells in healthy people across ages. The use of a sample-barcoded 5' primer and a J-beta primer mix characterized a second PCR of about 7 to 12 cycles. Each CDR3 protein is one row after TCRdb ran MiXCR on the 5' RACE reads. The table lists 600,000 to 850,000 distinct CDR3 sequences, 20% to 25% of them singletons, with around 9.2% in the top ten. The data were also submitted as part of a second study, on T cells of mothers and their children.

Source material: blood. Receptor source: a boy between 10 and 17 years old in good health.

This clonotype was counted a few times. The rearrangement joins TRBV12-3 or TRBV12-4 to TRBJ2-7, with TRBD2 identical over 7 bases. The CDR3 sequence is 15 residues long. V trimming: 6 bases; J trimming: 2 bases; junction bases outside the gene matches: 10. The chain's CDR3 is CASRPSGSSPYEQYF. CDR3 bases: TGTGCCAGCAGACCTAGCGGATCCTCGCCCTACGAGCAGTACTTC.

J is TRBJ1-5 and V is TRBV4-2; D is possibly TRBD1 (5 bases). The CDR3 extends over 16 amino acids. The germline CDR1 and CDR2 sequences are LGHNA and YNFKEQ. Trimming stripped 4 bases from V and 1 base from J, with 14 bases between. The CDR3 DNA reads as TGTGCCAGCAGCCCAGAACATTGGGGGAGCAATCAGCCCCAGCATTTT. Its translation is CASSPEHWGSNQPQHF.

This clonotype was seen a few times. V is TRBV5-1 and J is TRBJ2-5; TRBD1 might be the D (6 bases). The CDR3 has 15 residues. The germline V gene has CDR1 SGHRS and CDR2 YFSETQ. V lost 5 bases and J lost 2, with 16 bases in between. CDR3 nucleotides: TGCGCCAGCAGGAAGGCAACAGGGTATCAAGAGACCCAGTACTTC. It translates to CASRKATGYQETQYF.

This clonotype has a handful of counts. This chain uses TRBV12-3 or TRBV12-4 with TRBJ2-5; 7 nucleotides match TRBD1. J lost 0 bases, V lost 8 bases, and 6 bases had no gene match. The length of the CDR3 is 14 residues. CDR3 bases: TGTGCCAGCGGCCAACAGGGGTACCAAGAGACCCAGTACTTC. Translation gives CASGQQGYQETQYF.

In this sample, this clonotype turned up a few times. The V gene is TRBV20-1, the J gene TRBJ1-2; no clear D. The CDR3 consists of 12 residues. The V and J ends lost 1 base and 5 bases respectively, with 8 bases between them. Germline assignment: CDR1 DFQATT and CDR2 SNEGSKA (reference sequence). CDR3 DNA: TGCAGTGCTAGAGGCGGTGGATATGGCTACACCTTC. Translation gives CSARGGGYGYTF.

The V and J genes are TRBV28 and TRBJ2-5, with 8 bases matching TRBD2. CDR1 and CDR2 (germline): MDHEN, SYDVKM. V lost 6 bases and J lost 1; bases outside the gene matches: 10. CDR3 length: 16 residues. The CDR3 nucleotides are TGTGCCAGCAGCCCACAAGCGGGAGACCCCCAAGAGACCCAGTACTTC. Translation: CASSPQAGDPQETQYF.

This clonotype came up a few times. This chain links TRBV28 with TRBJ2-3, with D unresolved. V lost 6 bases, J lost 4 bases, and 17 bases lay in between. The CDR3 runs 15 residues. Germline V gives CDR1 MDHEN, CDR2 SYDVKM. CDR3 nucleotides: TGTGCCAGCAGGGATTTAATCTTCGTCGCAGATACGCAGTATTTT. It translates to CASRDLIFVADTQYF.

The J gene is TRBJ2-3, the V gene TRBV5-1; TRBD2 matches at 11 bases. The CDR3 runs to 18 residues. Unmatched junction bases numbered 13, after V lost 3 bases and J lost 4 bases. The germline V gene has CDR1 SGHRS and CDR2 YFSETQ. The CDR3 nucleotides read TGCGCCAGCAGCTCCCTCCCCTTAGCGGGAGGGCCGGCAGATACGCAGTATTTT. As protein: CASSSLPLAGGPADTQYF.

This clonotype was counted a few times. The chain links TRBV7-9 to TRBJ2-3; the D gene could be TRBD1 or TRBD2 (5 bases each). V lost 5 bases to trimming and J lost 6 bases, with 27 bases between them. Looked up from germline, CDR1 is SEHNR and CDR2 is FQNEAQ (reference sequence). This CDR3 is built from 18 residues. The CDR3: CASSPGISPGAKGDTQYF. As DNA, the CDR3 is TGTGCCAGCAGCCCTGGAATTAGCCCCGGGGCCAAAGGGGATACGCAGTATTTT. Complete variable domain (other parts from reference TRBV7-9 and TRBJ2-3): DTGVSQNPRHKITKRGQNVTFRCDPISEHNRLYWYRQTLGQGPEFLTYFQNEAQLEKSRLLSDRFSAERPKGSFSTLEIQRTEQGDSAMYLCASSPGISPGAKGDTQYFGPGTRLTVL.

The chain joins TRBV7-8 to TRBJ2-5; 12 nucleotides match TRBD2. The J call may be mistaken, given a closer DNA end match to TRBJ2-1. The CDR3 is 16 residues long. CDR1 and CDR2 (germline): SGHVS, FQNEAQ. The CDR3 DNA reads as TGTGCCAGCAGCAGCTCTTCTAGCGGGGGGGCTAATGAGCAGTTCTTC. Its protein is CASSSSSSGGANEQFF.

The chain is built from TRBV7-9 and TRBJ1-2; TRBD1 aligns across 12 bases. The junction had 3 bases not matched to a gene; V was cut back by 0 bases and J by 4 bases. CDR1 SEHNR and CDR2 FQNEAQ come from the germline V gene (reference sequence). The CDR3 runs to 16 residues. CDR3: CASSLAGTGGSYGYTF. CDR3 DNA sequence: TGTGCCAGCAGCTTAGCGGGGACAGGGGGCAGCTATGGCTACACCTTC.

The chain carries TRBV27 and TRBJ2-5, with 12 bases lining up with TRBD2. V gave up 5 bases and J gave up 4 bases; unmatched junction bases: 5. CDR3 length: 15 amino acids. Germline V gene lookup returns CDR1 MNHEY and CDR2 SMNVEV (reference sequence). CDR3 loop: CASSTLTSGGETQYF. In nucleotides, the CDR3 is TGTGCCAGCAGTACCCTGACTAGCGGGGGAGAGACCCAGTACTTC.

The CDR3 DNA reads TGCGCCAGCAGCCAATCCGGGACTAGCTCAGAGACCCAGTACTTC. Encoded protein: CASSQSGTSSETQYF. This sequence joins TRBV4-3 and TRBJ2-5, with 9 bases lining up with TRBD2. Germline CDR1 LGHNA, CDR2 YSLEER. Germline trimming cut 2 bases from V and 4 bases from J; bases unmatched to any gene: 5. This CDR3 is 15 amino acids long.

This clonotype turned up a few times. The genes are TRBV7-6 and TRBJ1-2; D is undetermined. Germline-derived CDR1 and CDR2 are SGHVS and FNYEAQ. CDR3 length: 16 residues. V gave up 2 bases and J gave up 1 base, with 14 bases separating them. The CDR3 sequence: CASSLNVGRLNYGYTF. The DNA for the CDR3 is TGTGCCAGCAGCTTAAACGTCGGGCGGCTTAACTATGGCTACACCTTC.

The chain uses TRBV5-1 and TRBJ2-7; TRBD2 agrees at 7 bases. After removal of 4 bases from V and 3 bases from J, the junction contained 7 bases not matched to a gene. This CDR3 spans 14 amino acids. CDR1 is SGHRS, CDR2 YFSETQ, per germline. The CDR3 bases are TGCGCCAGCAGCCCCGGGAGGCCCGACTACGAGCAGTACTTC. This gives the protein CASSPGRPDYEQYF. Full variable domain (remainder filled in from reference TRBV5-1 and TRBJ2-7): KAGVTQTPRYLIKTRGQQVTLSCSPISGHRSVSWYQQTPGQGLQFLFEYFSETQRNKGNFPGRFSGRQFSNSRSEMNVSTLELGDSALYLCASSPGRPDYEQYFGPGTRLTVT.

This clonotype came up a few times. The chain uses TRBV20-1 and TRBJ2-1, with no clear D. The germline V gene encodes CDR1 DFQATT and CDR2 SNEGSKA (reference sequence). The CDR3 contains 15 residues. V lost 1 base, J lost 4 bases, and 14 bases lay in between. The CDR3 region has the DNA TGCAGTGCTAGAGCCCTTCTTGACTTGTACAATGAGCAGTTCTTC. Protein: CSARALLDLYNEQFF.

The rearrangement uses TRBV18 and TRBJ2-5; tentative D call: TRBD2 (6 bases). The J call is uncertain, as TRBJ2-1 better fits the DNA end. Germline loops: CDR1 KGHSH, CDR2 LQKENI. The CDR3 runs to 13 residues. CDR3 region: CASSPPGRGGQFF. CDR3 coding DNA: TGTGCCAGCTCACCACCGGGGCGGGGAGGACAGTTCTTC.

The sample holds a few counts of this clonotype. J is TRBJ2-5 and V is TRBV5-8; no clear D gene. The tail of the sequence fits TRBJ2-1 better, so the J call may be wrong. In germline, CDR1 is SGHTS, CDR2 YDEGEE. The CDR3 spans 13 residues. CDR3 coding DNA: TGTGCCAGCAGCTTTGGCAATCGAGATGAGCAGTTCTTC. Its translation: CASSFGNRDEQFF.

The chain combines TRBV20-1 with TRBJ1-2; unclear D gene. Germline V CDR1 and CDR2: DFQATT, SNEGSKA (reference sequence). The CDR3 loop spans 14 amino acids. Trimming took 3 bases from V and 4 from J, leaving 15 bases between them. CDR3 sequence reads: CSASLSVDAYGYTF. The CDR3 DNA sequence: TGCAGTGCTAGTCTCTCCGTGGACGCCTATGGCTACACCTTC.

This clonotype was seen only a few times. This rearrangement joins TRBV9 to TRBJ2-1; 10 nucleotides agree with TRBD2. The germline gives CDR1 SGDLS, CDR2 YYNGEE. This CDR3 has 18 amino acids. Trimming at V came to 3 bases and at J to 4 bases, leaving 13 bases not matched to a gene. The CDR3 DNA follows: TGTGCCAGCAGCGCGGGACTAGCGACTTCCGGGGCGTACAATGAGCAGTTCTTC. It translates to CASSAGLATSGAYNEQFF. Drawing the rest from reference TRBV9 and TRBJ2-1, the complete variable domain is DSGVTQTPKHLITATGQRVTLRCSPRSGDLSVYWYQQSLDQGLQFLIQYYNGEERAKGNILERFSAQQFPDLHSELNLSSLELGDSALYFCASSAGLATSGAYNEQFFGPGTRLTVL.

The rearrangement links TRBV27 to TRBJ1-2; 7 bases align to TRBD1. Germline V gene data show CDR1 as MNHEY and CDR2 as SMNVEV (reference sequence). J lost 4 bases, V lost 5 bases, and 7 bases had no gene match. This CDR3 has 14 amino acids. The CDR3 DNA reads TGTGCCAGCAGTCCCTACGGGACAGTCTATGGCTACACCTTC. It specifies CASSPYGTVYGYTF.

This clonotype has just a few counts. The gene calls are TRBV7-3 and TRBJ1-1; no clear D. The CDR3 spans 13 residues. The ends were cut back, 5 bases at V and 0 bases at J, with 7 bases in the middle. Per the germline V gene, CDR1 is SGHTA and CDR2 is FQGTGA. CDR3: CASSTQVNTEAFF. For the CDR3, the DNA is TGTGCCAGCAGCACTCAGGTGAACACTGAAGCTTTCTTT.

This clonotype turned up a few times. The chain recombines TRBV28 with TRBJ2-3; 11 bases are a match to TRBD2. With 8 bases clipped from V and 3 bases from J, the junction kept 10 bases outside the gene matches. The CDR3 is 16 amino acids. Per the germline V gene, CDR1 is MDHEN and CDR2 is SYDVKM. The CDR3 DNA follows: TGTGCCAGCTTAGGGCTACTAGCGGGAGAAACAGATACGCAGTATTTT. This codes for CASLGLLAGETDTQYF.

This clonotype came up a few times. This sequence joins TRBV3-1 and TRBJ2-5; 7 positions match TRBD2. Germline V lookup: CDR1 LGHDT, CDR2 YNNKEL (reference sequence). This CDR3 is built from 14 residues. V lost 2 bases and J lost 5; bases outside the gene matches: 5. The CDR3 here is CASSQRLAGETQYF. The CDR3, as DNA: TGTGCCAGCAGCCAAAGACTAGCCGGGGAGACCCAGTACTTC.

This clonotype was recorded at least ten times. The chain joins TRBV3-1 to TRBJ2-7; possibly TRBD1 for D (7 bases). The V and J ends lost 6 bases and 0 bases respectively, with 9 bases between them. The CDR3 is made up of 13 amino acids. Germline values: CDR1 LGHDT, CDR2 YNNKEL (reference sequence). The CDR3 loop is CASRRDSSYEQYF. Written as DNA, the CDR3 is TGTGCCAGCAGGCGGGACAGCTCCTACGAGCAGTACTTC.